The 25 T cell receptor beta chains in this list originate from one sample, sequenced in a study of Ad26.COV2.S vaccination and SARS-CoV-2 variants. The treatment here: over 15 received Ad26.COV2.S at low or high dose, single or two shots; about 5 received placebo; per-sample allocation not given. The samples were gathered on day 63 after the first injection of vaccine or placebo. TCRdb keeps only in-frame clones here, not all; method: immunoSEQ multiplex PCR. This table has hundreds of thousands of clones, about 90% appearing once. The sample here was peripheral blood, taken in a trial of Ad26.COV2.S vaccine versus placebo. All receptors derive from a person between 18 and 59 years old who received the Ad26.COV2.S COVID-19 vaccine or a placebo.

The chain has TRBV30 and TRBJ2-1; D gene uncertain. The CDR3 is 14 amino acids. Germline V gene data show CDR1 as GTSNPN and CDR2 as SVGIG (reference sequence). The V end lost 0 bases, the J end lost 8 bases, and 14 bases lay between the germline ends. CDR3 in DNA: TGTGCCTGGAGTGTTTACTTCCCCGTTGATGAGCAGTTCTTC. Its translation: CAWSVYFPVDEQFF.

The rearrangement uses TRBV9 and TRBJ2-1; 7 bases map to TRBD2. Unmatched junction bases numbered 11, after V lost 0 bases and J lost 8 bases. CDR1 SGDLS and CDR2 YYNGEE come from the germline V gene. The CDR3 covers 16 residues. CDR3 DNA sequence: TGTGCCAGCAGCGTAGTTCCGGCGGGAGCGAGGTATGAGCAGTTCTTC. Its translation: CASSVVPAGARYEQFF.

The J gene is TRBJ1-3, the V gene TRBV15; D not resolved. The CDR3 is made up of 16 amino acids. Germline V gene sequence: CDR1 LNHNV, CDR2 YYDKDF (reference sequence). Trimming took off 3 bases at V and 0 bases at J, with 12 bases between the two ends. CDR3 bases: TGTGCCACCAGCAGTCGTAGACCCCCCTCTGGAAACACCATATATTTT. This encodes CATSSRRPPSGNTIYF.

With regard to this clone: The same CDR3 also results from other DNA sequences found in this sample. CDR3 in amino acids: CASSLGDSYNEQFF. The CDR3 nucleotides are TGCGCCAGCAGCTTGGGGGACAGTTACAATGAGCAGTTCTTC. This chain joins TRBV5-1 and TRBJ2-1, with 7 bases aligning to TRBD1. There are 14 residues in the CDR3. The ends lost 0 bases at V and 4 bases at J; junction bases unmatched: 1. CDR1 SGHRS and CDR2 YFSETQ come from the germline V gene.

This clone was detected only once. The chain joins TRBV10-3 to TRBJ2-3; a possible D gene is TRBD1 (6 bases). This CDR3 spans 12 amino acids. Germline-derived CDR1 and CDR2 are ENHRY and SYGVKD. V shed 9 bases and J shed 5 bases, with 12 bases lying between them. The CDR3 sequence: CAIGGAVDTQYF. Here the CDR3 DNA reads TGTGCCATAGGGGGAGCGGTAGATACGCAGTATTTT.

The genes are TRBV15 and TRBJ1-1; no clear D. The CDR3 has 11 residues. V was clipped by 0 bases and J by 10 bases, with 6 bases between them. Germline CDR1 is LNHNV and CDR2 is YYDKDF (reference sequence). CDR3 amino acids: CATSRDVTAFF. The CDR3 bases are TGTGCCACCAGCAGAGATGTAACAGCTTTCTTT.

The V call is TRBV12-5, the J call TRBJ2-3; either TRBD1 or TRBD2 may fit D (5 bases each). Germline CDR1 is LGHNT and CDR2 is FRNRAP. This CDR3 has 16 amino acids. V lost 1 base and J 1 base, leaving 12 bases between the germline ends. CDR3 loop: CASGLAAGTGTDTQYF. CDR3 nucleotide sequence: TGTGCTAGTGGTTTGGCGGCCGGGACGGGCACAGATACGCAGTATTTT.

Here the CDR3 DNA reads TGTGCCAGCAGTGACCCCATCAGAGATGAGCAGTTCTTC. Residues: CASSDPIRDEQFF. This chain connects TRBV6-1 to TRBJ2-1, with D hard to call. Germline-derived CDR1 and CDR2 are MNHNS and SASEGT. Trimming removed 3 bases at V and 8 bases at J, with 11 bases between. The CDR3 runs to 13 residues.

This sequence joins TRBV6-5 and TRBJ2-3; D call uncertain. The CDR3 spans 11 residues. Germline CDR1 reads MNHEY; CDR2 reads SVGAGI. With 2 bases removed from V and 8 bases from J, the gap between germline ends came to 5 bases. The CDR3 coding sequence is TGTGCCAGCAGTTACATGCGTACGCAGTATTTT. This gives the protein CASSYMRTQYF.

This clone was detected only a few times. V is TRBV6-5 and J is TRBJ2-1, with a possible D match to TRBD1 (8 bases). CDR1 MNHEY and CDR2 SVGAGI come from the germline V gene. This CDR3 is 15 amino acids long. The V end was cut by 5 bases, the J end by 4 bases, with 15 bases between. The CDR3 region is CASSKDREGYNEQFF. In DNA, the CDR3 is TGTGCCAGCAGTAAGGACAGGGAGGGGTACAATGAGCAGTTCTTC.

This rearrangement joins TRBV12-5 to TRBJ2-7, with 8 bases matching TRBD2. The CDR3 is 15 residues long. Unmatched junction bases numbered 8, after V lost 2 bases and J lost 5 bases. CDR1 and CDR2 from the germline V gene are LGHNT and FRNRAP. The CDR3: CASGLIGLAINEQYF. The CDR3 nucleotides read TGTGCTAGTGGTTTGATCGGACTAGCCATCAACGAGCAGTACTTC.

The chain is built from TRBV7-2 and TRBJ1-1; TRBD1 matches at 7 bases. The length of the CDR3 is 14 residues. V lost 4 bases and J lost 4; bases outside the gene matches: 6. Germline V lookup: CDR1 SGHTA, CDR2 FQGNSA. The CDR3 sequence is CASSYDRAITEAFF. Here the CDR3 DNA reads TGTGCCAGCAGCTACGACAGGGCGATCACTGAAGCTTTCTTT.

The CDR3 loop reads CASSQQEVRGYTF. CDR3 bases: TGTGCCAGCAGTCAGCAGGAGGTCCGTGGCTACACCTTC. The chain combines TRBV12-3 or TRBV12-4 with TRBJ1-2; D is uncertain. The length of the CDR3 is 13 residues. Trimming shortened V by 5 bases and J by 7 bases, and 14 bases separated the two germline ends.

The chain carries TRBV5-1 and TRBJ2-1; D is possibly TRBD2 (7 bases). This CDR3 is built from 20 residues. With 0 bases removed from V and 1 base from J, the gap between germline ends came to 23 bases. The germline V gene encodes CDR1 SGHRS and CDR2 YFSETQ. CDR3 residues: CASSLAGGSGRSPSYNEQFF. The CDR3, as DNA: TGCGCCAGCAGCTTGGCGGGGGGCTCGGGGCGGTCCCCATCCTACAATGAGCAGTTCTTC.

This sequence joins TRBV28 and TRBJ2-7, with 7 positions matching TRBD1. This CDR3 is 17 amino acids long. V lost 5 bases to trimming and J lost 9 bases; unmatched junction nucleotides: 22. Germline assignment: CDR1 MDHEN and CDR2 SYDVKM. In nucleotides, the CDR3 is TGTGCCAGCAGTCAAGCCGCCAACCTCGGACAGGCAGGGGGGCAGTACTTC. Translating gives CASSQAANLGQAGGQYF.

This chain connects TRBV7-9 to TRBJ1-2; D is unresolved. In germline, CDR1 is SEHNR, CDR2 FQNEAQ (reference sequence). With 5 bases removed from V and 5 bases from J, the gap between germline ends came to 6 bases. The length of the CDR3 is 11 residues. The CDR3 DNA follows: TGTGCCAGCAGCGCTACTTATGGCTACACCTTC. This sequence encodes CASSATYGYTF.

This clone was picked up a small number of times. The chain combines TRBV2 with TRBJ1-1; 7 nucleotides agree with TRBD1. Germline V CDR1 and CDR2: SNHLY, FYNNEI. The CDR3 has 14 residues. J was trimmed by 10 bases and V by 3 bases; bases with no gene match: 11. CDR3 region: CASSEWTGPGRAFF. As DNA, the CDR3 is TGTGCCAGCAGTGAGTGGACAGGCCCCGGGCGAGCTTTCTTT.

This clone appeared once. CDR3 bases: TGTGCCAGTAGTATCCACAGGGGAGGCACAGATACGCAGTATTTT. Encoded protein: CASSIHRGGTDTQYF. The rearrangement uses TRBV19 and TRBJ2-3; 7 bases fit TRBD1. The V gene's germline CDR1 is LNHDA and CDR2 SQIVND (reference sequence). The CDR3 spans 15 residues. J lost 1 base, V lost 3 bases, and 4 bases had no gene match.

V usage is TRBV9 and J usage is TRBJ2-3; a weak D match, TRBD1 (5 bases). Germline V gene lookup returns CDR1 SGDLS and CDR2 YYNGEE. Trimming stripped 4 bases from V and 0 bases from J, with 12 bases between. The CDR3 has 15 amino acids. Written as DNA, the CDR3 is TGTGCCAGCAGCATCCAGGGTTCTAGCACAGATACGCAGTATTTT. Its translation: CASSIQGSSTDTQYF.

V gene TRBV18 combines with J gene TRBJ2-3, with 11 bases fitting TRBD2. The V gene's germline CDR1 is KGHSH and CDR2 LQKENI. With V trimmed by 3 bases and J by 6 bases, 8 bases remained unmatched. The CDR3 has 16 amino acids. In DNA form, the CDR3 reads TGTGCCAGCTCACCTCCTACTAGCGGGGGTGTCGATACGCAGTATTTT. Its protein product is CASSPPTSGGVDTQYF.

The chain is built from TRBV20-1 and TRBJ1-2; D call uncertain. Trimming cost V 2 bases and J 10 bases, with 11 bases left between them. The CDR3 runs 11 residues. Per the germline V gene, CDR1 is DFQATT and CDR2 is SNEGSKA (reference sequence). CDR3 bases: TGCAGTGCTAGACTATGGACTTACTACACCTTC. Amino acids: CSARLWTYYTF.

The V gene is TRBV27, the J gene TRBJ2-2, with 7 bases identical to TRBD2. CDR1 is MNHEY, CDR2 SMNVEV, per germline (reference sequence). V shed 6 bases, J shed 0 bases, and the junction held 16 bases outside the gene matches. This CDR3 is built from 19 residues. Here the CDR3 DNA reads TGTGCCAGCAGCCAACGGGGCGGGAGAGCATTCGCGAACACCGGGGAGCTGTTTTTT. This translates into CASSQRGGRAFANTGELFF.

Worth noting for this clone: The sample has other DNA sequences that encode this CDR3 too. The chain is built from TRBV15 and TRBJ1-5; D not resolved. The germline CDR1 and CDR2 sequences are LNHNV and YYDKDF (reference sequence). The CDR3 has 14 amino acids. Trimming stripped 1 base from V and 3 bases from J, with 7 bases between. The CDR3 sequence: CATSRGIFNQPQHF. CDR3 nucleotide sequence: TGTGCCACCAGCAGAGGTATTTTCAATCAGCCCCAGCATTTT.

In the case of this clone: The sample has other DNA sequences that encode this CDR3 too. This rearrangement joins TRBV3-1 (or the pseudogene TRBV3-2) to TRBJ1-3; D unresolved. This CDR3 is 14 amino acids long. Per the germline V gene, CDR1 is LGHDT and CDR2 is YNNKEL (reference sequence). Trimming cost V 1 base and J 0 bases, with 4 bases left between them. CDR3 bases: TGTGCCAGCAGCCAAGGCACCTCTGGAAACACCATATATTTT. Protein: CASSQGTSGNTIYF.

In its sample, this clone was seen once. This chain joins TRBV27 and TRBJ1-5; D is unresolved. The ends were cut back, 0 bases at V and 7 bases at J, with 7 bases in the middle. Per the germline V gene, CDR1 is MNHEY and CDR2 is SMNVEV (reference sequence). The CDR3 consists of 13 residues. CDR3 region: CASSLSGEQPQHF. The DNA for the CDR3 is TGTGCCAGCAGTTTATCCGGGGAACAGCCCCAGCATTTT.